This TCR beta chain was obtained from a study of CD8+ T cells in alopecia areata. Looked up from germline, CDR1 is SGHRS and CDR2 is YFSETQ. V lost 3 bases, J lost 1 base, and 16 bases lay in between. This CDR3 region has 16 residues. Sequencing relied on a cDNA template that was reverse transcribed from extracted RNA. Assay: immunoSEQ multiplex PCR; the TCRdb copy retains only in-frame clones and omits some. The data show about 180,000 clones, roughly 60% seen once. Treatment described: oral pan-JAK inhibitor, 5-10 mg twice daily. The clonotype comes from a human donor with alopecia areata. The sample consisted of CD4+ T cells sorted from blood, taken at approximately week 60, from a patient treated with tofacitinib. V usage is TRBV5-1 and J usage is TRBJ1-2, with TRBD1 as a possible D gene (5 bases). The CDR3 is CASSSGGAVFNYGYTF. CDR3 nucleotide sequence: TGCGCCAGCAGCTCCGGTGGGGCAGTCTTTAACTATGGCTACACCTTC.